This TCR beta chain was captured in a study of blood T cell repertoires in COVID-19. Study at large: PBMCs, B-cell-depleted T cells, or T cells were the source of the cDNA or gDNA that made up the material.

Cohorts were assigned according to the clinical history that participants reported. The recovered donors of Cohort 3 showed two negative PCRs, clearance, or symptom resolution. Trimming took 3 bases from V and 3 from J; bases not matched to a gene: 11. Germline V gene data show CDR1 as SGHDT and CDR2 as YYEEEE. The CDR3 sequence is 17 residues long. The authors' processing: How many nucleated cells were present was estimated from reference gene primer amplification. Profiled with immunoSEQ multiplex PCR; TCRdb holds only in-frame clones, not every one. For V, J and clone size, that table is used; D and trimming come from the DNA. The sample contains 200,000 or so clones, more than 80% of which appear only once.

The J gene is TRBJ2-4, the V gene TRBV5-6; 8 positions match TRBD1. The sequenced sample consisted of PBMCs or T cells enriched from blood (not recorded which). The clonotype comes from a woman between 18 and 30 years old who had recovered from COVID-19. The CDR3 is CASSSLRTGLGKNIQYF. CDR3 in DNA: TGTGCCAGCAGCTCCCTACGGACAGGGTTGGGCAAAAACATTCAGTACTTC.